This T cell receptor (beta chain) was sequenced in a study of blood T cell repertoires in COVID-19. Study as a whole: There were acute and convalescent COVID-19 samples, and they came from the United States, Italy and Spain. In each case, the material was cDNA or gDNA derived from T cells, B-cell-depleted T cells, or PBMCs.

Cohort allocation depended upon clinical history that participants reported. CDR3 size: 15 residues. Trimming removed 4 bases from V and 4 bases from J, with 16 bases in between. Germline V gene data show CDR1 as LGHDT and CDR2 as YNNKEL (reference sequence). Per the study methods: Nucleated cell number was recorded as an estimate derived from reference gene primer amplification. Data came from immunoSEQ multiplex PCR; TCRdb stores just in-frame clones and leaves some out. V and J calls and clone size are those listed in that table; D and trimming were worked out from the DNA. The data contain more than 85,000 clones, 80% to 90% of them seen just once; the ten biggest clones take up about 2.5%.

V is TRBV3-1 (or the pseudogene TRBV3-2) and J is TRBJ1-2, with D possibly matching TRBD1 (5 bases). This sequence was found in a woman in her forties or fifties who had recovered from COVID-19. The specimen was PBMCs or T cells enriched from blood (not recorded which). The CDR3 DNA sequence: TGTGCCAGCAGCCGGACACCCCTCCCGGGCTATGGCTACACCTTC. Translated: CASSRTPLPGYGYTF.